What follows are 19 T cell receptor beta chains derived from one specimen sequenced in a study of T cell clonotyping in hematopoietic cell transplantation. This table comes from immunoSEQ multiplex PCR, and its TCRdb copy is limited to in-frame clones, with some not included. Counted here are 8,500 to 14,000 clones, approximately 92% occurring once; the ten biggest clones make up 15% to 20%. Sequencing was performed on PBMCs, taken 100 days after allogeneic stem cell transplant. Receptor source: a female patient between 55 and 75 years old who had an allogeneic stem cell transplant from an unrelated donor, so the T cells may come from the graft donor. Some clones in this sample may be carry-over from other donors' samples.

V is TRBV4-2 and J is TRBJ1-4, with D perhaps TRBD1 (6 bases). The V and J ends lost 3 bases and 5 bases respectively, with 10 bases between them. The CDR3 is 14 amino acids. CDR1 is LGHNA, CDR2 YNFKEQ, per germline. The CDR3 region is CASSQYRENEKLFF. The DNA of the CDR3 is TGTGCCAGCAGCCAGTACAGGGAGAATGAAAAACTGTTTTTT.

V is TRBV30 and J is TRBJ2-2; D may correspond to TRBD1 or TRBD2 (5 bases each). CDR1 is GTSNPN, CDR2 SVGIG, per germline (reference sequence). The CDR3 sequence is 15 residues long. Trimming removed 1 base from V and 3 bases from J, with 12 bases in between. The CDR3 sequence: CAWSATGDHTGELFF. For the CDR3, the DNA is TGTGCCTGGAGTGCTACCGGGGACCACACCGGGGAGCTGTTTTTT.

The rearrangement links TRBV27 to TRBJ2-3, with TRBD2 identical over 11 bases. CDR3 length: 16 amino acids. J lost 0 bases, V lost 5 bases, and 4 bases had no gene match. Per the germline V gene, CDR1 is MNHEY and CDR2 is SMNVEV (reference sequence). The CDR3, as DNA: TGTGCCAGCAGTGCCAGGACTAGCGGGAGCACAGATACGCAGTATTTT. The encoded protein is CASSARTSGSTDTQYF.

This clone is a singleton in its sample. This sequence joins TRBV7-9 and TRBJ1-4, with 7 nucleotides matching TRBD1. Trimming took 6 bases from V and 5 from J; bases not matched to a gene: 6. The CDR3 runs to 14 residues. CDR1 and CDR2 from the germline V gene are SEHNR and FQNEAQ (reference sequence). The CDR3 sequence: CASRSIQGNEKLFF. CDR3 DNA sequence: TGTGCCAGCAGATCTATACAGGGGAATGAAAAACTGTTTTTT.

This clone has a single count. This chain links TRBV27 with TRBJ2-7; D is ambiguous. Germline values: CDR1 MNHEY, CDR2 SMNVEV (reference sequence). The CDR3 contains 14 residues. V lost 5 bases, J lost 1 base, and 12 bases lay in between. The CDR3 here is CASSTFAPSYEQYF. CDR3 sequence (DNA): TGTGCCAGCAGTACCTTTGCCCCTTCCTACGAGCAGTACTTC.

The chain employs TRBV19 and TRBJ2-1; 10 bases are a match to TRBD1. The CDR3 is 14 amino acids. Per germline, CDR1 LNHDA and CDR2 SQIVND (reference sequence). J lost 14 bases, V lost 3 bases, and 10 bases had no gene match. CDR3 loop: CASSIGTGDPQEFF. CDR3 DNA sequence: TGTGCCAGTAGTATTGGGACAGGGGATCCACAAGAGTTCTTC.

In DNA, the CDR3 is TGTGCCAGCAGCGCACAGGGGGCGGGTTGGGAGCTGTTTTTT. It encodes CASSAQGAGWELFF. This sequence joins TRBV6-1 and TRBJ2-2, with 9 bases aligning to TRBD1. The CDR3 extends over 14 amino acids. Germline CDR1 and CDR2: MNHNS and SASEGT. The trim removed 6 bases at V and 9 bases at J, leaving 8 bases unmatched.

The CDR3 here is CASSIRWAYEQYF. The CDR3 DNA reads TGTGCCAGTAGTATAAGGTGGGCCTACGAGCAGTACTTC. The chain joins TRBV19 to TRBJ2-7, with D unclear. The ends were cut back, 2 bases at V and 2 bases at J, with 7 bases in the middle. The V gene's germline CDR1 is LNHDA and CDR2 SQIVND (reference sequence). The CDR3 runs 13 residues.

The chain couples TRBV2 to TRBJ2-2, with unresolved D. Germline loops: CDR1 SNHLY, CDR2 FYNNEI. V was pared by 6 bases and J by 3 bases, with 14 bases between. The CDR3 runs 15 residues. DNA of the CDR3: TGTGCCAGCAGAGATGAGTCGGGCTACACCGGGGAGCTGTTTTTT. Protein sequence: CASRDESGYTGELFF. Filled out from reference TRBV2 and TRBJ2-2, the complete variable domain reads EPEVTQTPSHQVTQMGQEVILRCVPISNHLYFYWYRQILGQKVEFLVSFYNNEISEKSEIFDDQFSVERPDGSNFTLKIRSTKLEDSAMYFCASRDESGYTGELFFGEGSRLTVL.

The chain uses TRBV6-5 and TRBJ1-5, with a tentative D call TRBD1 (6 bases). V lost 6 bases to trimming and J lost 7 bases, with 16 bases between them. CDR3 length: 14 residues. Germline lookup yields CDR1 MNHEY and CDR2 SVGAGI. The CDR3 protein is CASSLTGIGQPQHF. The CDR3 DNA reads as TGTGCCAGCAGCCTGACAGGTATCGGGCAGCCCCAGCATTTT.

V usage is TRBV19 and J usage is TRBJ2-1; weak D call: TRBD2 (6 bases). The germline CDR1 and CDR2 sequences are LNHDA and SQIVND (reference sequence). The length of the CDR3 is 15 residues. Trimming cost V 6 bases and J 2 bases, with 14 bases left between them. The CDR3 nucleotides are TGTGCCAGTAGCCACCCGGGACTCACCTACAATGAGCAGTTCTTC. As protein: CASSHPGLTYNEQFF.

The CDR3 region is CASSVDPIGQPQHF. The CDR3 DNA sequence: TGTGCCAGCAGCGTAGACCCAATCGGGCAGCCCCAGCATTTT. This chain links TRBV9 with TRBJ1-5; no clear D. V was trimmed by 0 bases and J by 7 bases, leaving 11 bases between them. The germline CDR1 and CDR2 sequences are SGDLS and YYNGEE. The CDR3 is 14 amino acids. The variable domain in full, with the rest retrieved from reference TRBV9 and TRBJ1-5, is DSGVTQTPKHLITATGQRVTLRCSPRSGDLSVYWYQQSLDQGLQFLIQYYNGEERAKGNILERFSAQQFPDLHSELNLSSLELGDSALYFCASSVDPIGQPQHFGDGTRLSIL.

The rearrangement links TRBV19 to TRBJ1-2; possibly TRBD1 for D (5 bases). This CDR3 is 16 amino acids long. The V gene's germline CDR1 is LNHDA and CDR2 SQIVND (reference sequence). Trimming removed 0 bases from V and 1 base from J, with 12 bases in between. The CDR3, as DNA: TGTGCCAGTAGTATAGATCGGGGGGAAGTTAACTATGGCTACACCTTC. Amino acid sequence: CASSIDRGEVNYGYTF.

The chain couples TRBV6-5 to TRBJ1-2; perhaps TRBD1 as D (6 bases). Trimming took 9 bases from V and 3 from J, leaving 14 bases between them. The V gene's germline CDR1 is MNHEY and CDR2 SVGAGI. This CDR3 is built from 13 residues. The CDR3 sequence is CARLGGADYGYTF. CDR3 sequence (DNA): TGTGCCAGACTTGGGGGGGCGGACTATGGCTACACCTTC.

The rearrangement joins TRBV9 to TRBJ2-1, with a possible D match to TRBD2 (6 bases). The CDR3 loop spans 14 amino acids. CDR1 and CDR2 from the germline V gene are SGDLS and YYNGEE. Trimming pared 7 bases from V and 3 bases from J, leaving 14 bases between. Here the CDR3 reads CASAPGLDYNEQFF. For the CDR3, the DNA is TGTGCCAGCGCGCCGGGACTTGACTACAATGAGCAGTTCTTC.

This sequence joins TRBV30 and TRBJ1-1; the match to TRBD1 covers 8 bases. The CDR3 is 17 residues long. The germline V gene has CDR1 GTSNPN and CDR2 SVGIG (reference sequence). Trimming removed 0 bases from V and 0 bases from J; junction bases left unmatched: 9. In nucleotides, the CDR3 is TGTGCCTGGAGTGTAAAGGGCAGGGGGCGGGTGAACACTGAAGCTTTCTTT. Translating gives CAWSVKGRGRVNTEAFF.

V is TRBV11-2 and J is TRBJ1-5, with D possibly matching TRBD1 (5 bases). Germline CDR1 SGHAT, CDR2 FQNNGV. The CDR3 has 12 residues. Trimming removed 5 bases from V and 11 bases from J, with 13 bases in between. Written as DNA, the CDR3 is TGTGCCAGCAGCCACAGAGGGGAGGCCCAGCATTTT. It codes for CASSHRGEAQHF.

This clone was detected once. CDR3 protein: CASWRGGRQYEQYF. The CDR3 DNA sequence: TGTGCCAGCTGGCGGGGGGGGCGGCAGTACGAGCAGTACTTC. This chain joins TRBV27 and TRBJ2-7; 9 bases are a match to TRBD2. Trimming cost V 8 bases and J 4 bases; bases outside gene matches: 9. This CDR3 is 14 amino acids long. The germline V gene has CDR1 MNHEY and CDR2 SMNVEV (reference sequence).

The chain combines TRBV6-5 with TRBJ2-5; TRBD1 matches 8 bases. The CDR3 consists of 15 residues. With V trimmed by 4 bases and J by 4 bases, 8 bases remained unmatched. Germline V lookup: CDR1 MNHEY, CDR2 SVGAGI. DNA of the CDR3: TGTGCCAGCAGTTCGTCTACAGGGGGAGGAGAGACCCAGTACTTC. Residues: CASSSSTGGGETQYF.